This is a list of T cell receptor beta chains from one sample in a study of spatial heterogeneity in lung cancer. MiXCR was run by TCRdb on the 5' RACE reads, yielding one entry per CDR3 protein. This sample carries about 7,000 distinct CDR3 sequences, less than 15% of them seen once, and the ten largest clones take 7.5% to 10%. The specimen was lung tumor tissue, collected at surgery. Source of these receptors: a male donor with early-stage non-small cell lung cancer. CDR3s leave out the opening cysteine and the closing phenylalanine or tryptophan.

CDR3aa: ASSLDSASNTEAF
j_gene: TRBJ1-1
v_gene: TRBV5-1

CDR3aa: ASSWPDRGRYEQY
j_gene: TRBJ2-7
v_gene: TRBV5-4

CDR3aa: ASSYGQGVNIQY
j_gene: TRBJ2-4
v_gene: TRBV6-6

CDR3aa: ASSLELAGSLSYNEQF
j_gene: TRBJ2-1
v_gene: TRBV7-8

CDR3aa: ASRPSGRVTDTQY
j_gene: TRBJ2-3
v_gene: TRBV6-5

CDR3aa: ASSSRDTEAF
j_gene: TRBJ1-1
v_gene: TRBV6-6

CDR3aa: AIGTVSNYGYT
j_gene: TRBJ1-2
v_gene: TRBV2

CDR3aa: AWSTGQGKTGAGEQY
j_gene: TRBJ2-7
v_gene: TRBV30

CDR3aa: ASSSLEVGELF
j_gene: TRBJ2-2
v_gene: TRBV25-1

CDR3aa: ASSSTGAFNQPQH
j_gene: TRBJ1-5
v_gene: TRBV7-9

CDR3aa: ASSLFGNAF
j_gene: TRBJ1-1
v_gene: TRBV12-3/TRBV12-4

CDR3aa: ASSLRTDSTDTQY
j_gene: TRBJ2-3
v_gene: TRBV4-1

CDR3aa: ASSLPPAGGRETQY
j_gene: TRBJ2-5
v_gene: TRBV5-6

CDR3aa: ASSLWGGSGNQPQH
j_gene: TRBJ1-5
v_gene: TRBV27

CDR3aa: SVRLLAGEDYNEQF
j_gene: TRBJ2-1
v_gene: TRBV29-1

CDR3aa: ASSVVRTAGYT
j_gene: TRBJ1-2
v_gene: TRBV9

CDR3aa: ASSRTAGAGEQY
j_gene: TRBJ2-7
v_gene: TRBV7-2

CDR3aa: ASSLSSIQY
j_gene: TRBJ2-4
v_gene: TRBV5-5

CDR3aa: ASSYVHSSYNEQF
j_gene: TRBJ2-1
v_gene: TRBV6-2/TRBV6-3

CDR3aa: SAPSGVNIQY
j_gene: TRBJ2-4
v_gene: TRBV20-1

CDR3aa: SAPHGQGSNQPQH
j_gene: TRBJ1-5
v_gene: TRBV20-1

CDR3aa: ATSDQRQRVKYGYT
j_gene: TRBJ1-2
v_gene: TRBV24-1

CDR3aa: STPPAPPKPGTRGGMMGEQF
j_gene: TRBJ2-1
v_gene: TRBV20-1

CDR3aa: SATLLTYEQY
j_gene: TRBJ2-7
v_gene: TRBV20-1

CDR3aa: ASSVGVGQGPSGELF
j_gene: TRBJ2-2
v_gene: TRBV9

CDR3aa: ASSLTVGDEQY
j_gene: TRBJ2-7
v_gene: TRBV18

CDR3aa: ASSGTGVYSNQPQH
j_gene: TRBJ1-5
v_gene: TRBV25-1

CDR3aa: ASSLDRTDNQPQH
j_gene: TRBJ1-5
v_gene: TRBV11-2

CDR3aa: ASSLDTNYGYT
j_gene: TRBJ1-2
v_gene: TRBV12-3/TRBV12-4